The 4 T cell receptor beta chains below all came from one sample that was sequenced in a study of T-cell reconstitution after alpha-beta-depleted transplantation in children. During its preparation, the TCRbeta library received unique molecular identifiers. TCRdb reanalysed the PCR reads using MiXCR and keeps one entry per CDR3 protein. The sample has roughly 500,000 distinct CDR3 sequences, around a third seen once. The specimen comprised PBMCs from the stem cell graft donor, sampled from the stem cell graft. The receptor set was obtained from a human donor who donated a stem cell graft to a child with aplastic anemia.

The chain combines TRBV5-6 with TRBJ1-1; D gene uncertain. The CDR3 is made up of 13 amino acids. The germline gives CDR1 SGHDT, CDR2 YYEEEE. Trimming removed 0 bases at V and 5 bases at J, with 8 bases between. The CDR3 DNA reads as TGTGCCAGCAGCTTGGGGTACGGAACTGAAGCTTTCTTT. It specifies CASSLGYGTEAFF.

This clonotype occurred a few times. The V gene is TRBV6-1, the J gene TRBJ2-7, with D unclear. V lost 5 bases to trimming and J lost 0 bases, with 17 bases between them. CDR3 length equals 16 residues. The V gene's germline CDR1 is MNHNS and CDR2 SASEGT. CDR3 residues: CASSPHRAQSSYEQYV. CDR3 DNA: TGTGCCAGCAGTCCGCACCGGGCCCAAAGCTCCTACGAGCAGTACGTC.

The rearrangement joins TRBV7-9 to TRBJ2-5; 7 bases fit TRBD1. Losses at the gene ends were 5 bases for V and 5 bases for J; bases not matched to a gene: 8. Germline CDR1 SEHNR, CDR2 FQNEAQ (reference sequence). The CDR3 is 14 amino acids. CDR3 sequence (DNA): TGTGCCAGCAGCGATACAGGGGAAGGGGAGACCCAGTACTTC. It specifies CASSDTGEGETQYF.

The table lists this clonotype with a few counts. This chain uses TRBV12-3 or TRBV12-4 with TRBJ2-3; 10 nucleotides line up with TRBD2. The CDR3 extends over 15 amino acids. Germline trimming cut 4 bases from V and 6 bases from J; bases unmatched to any gene: 7. The CDR3 DNA is TGTGCCAGCAGTTGGTTAGCGGGAGGCCGCGATACGCAGTATTTT. Its protein product is CASSWLAGGRDTQYF.